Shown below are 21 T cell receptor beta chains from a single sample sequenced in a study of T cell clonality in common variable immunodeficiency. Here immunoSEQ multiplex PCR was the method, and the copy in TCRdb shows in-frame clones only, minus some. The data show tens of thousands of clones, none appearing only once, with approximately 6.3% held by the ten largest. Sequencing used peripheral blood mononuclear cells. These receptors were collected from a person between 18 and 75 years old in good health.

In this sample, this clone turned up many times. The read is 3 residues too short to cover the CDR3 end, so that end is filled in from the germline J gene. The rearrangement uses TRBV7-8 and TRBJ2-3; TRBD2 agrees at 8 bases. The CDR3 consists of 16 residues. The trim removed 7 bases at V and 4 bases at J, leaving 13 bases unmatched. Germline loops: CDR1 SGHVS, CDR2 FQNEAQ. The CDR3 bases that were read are TGTGCCAGCACCCCGCGTACGGGGGGGGGCGCAGATACG. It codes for CASTPRTGGGADT. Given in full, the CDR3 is CASTPRTGGGADTQYF.

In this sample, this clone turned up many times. The sequenced part of the CDR3 DNA is TGCAGTGCGTGGACAGGGGGCGACGAG. Protein product: CSAWTGGDE. The CDR3 reads in full as CSAWTGGDEQYF. The chain employs TRBV20-1 and TRBJ2-7; TRBD1 agrees at 11 bases. The read finishes 3 residues shy of the CDR3 end, and the germline J gene is used to complete it. Losses at the gene ends were 6 bases for V and 5 bases for J; bases not matched to a gene: 3. The CDR3 length is 12 residues. The germline V gene has CDR1 DFQATT and CDR2 SNEGSKA (reference sequence).

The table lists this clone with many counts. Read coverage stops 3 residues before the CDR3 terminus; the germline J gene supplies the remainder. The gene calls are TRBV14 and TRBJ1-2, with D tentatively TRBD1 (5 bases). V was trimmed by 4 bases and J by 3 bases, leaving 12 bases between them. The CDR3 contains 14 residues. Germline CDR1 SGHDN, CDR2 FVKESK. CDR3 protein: CASSPLGGDYGYTF. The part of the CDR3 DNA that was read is TGTGCCAGCAGCCCCCTTGGGGGGGACTATGGC.

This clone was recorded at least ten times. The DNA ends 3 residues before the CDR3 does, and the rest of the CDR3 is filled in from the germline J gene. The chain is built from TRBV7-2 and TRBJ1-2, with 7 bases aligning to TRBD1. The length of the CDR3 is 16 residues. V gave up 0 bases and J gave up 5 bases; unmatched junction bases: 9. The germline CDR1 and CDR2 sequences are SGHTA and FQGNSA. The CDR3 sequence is CASSLAPIAGGYGYTF. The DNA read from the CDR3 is TGTGCCAGCAGCTTAGCGCCTATTGCAGGGGGTTATGGC.

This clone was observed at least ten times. The CDR3 bases that were read are TGTGCCAGCAGCCCTCGGGGGGCGGAACCC. Protein sequence: CASSPRGAEP. The whole CDR3 is CASSPRGAEPLHF. The chain combines TRBV7-9 with TRBJ1-6; D perhaps matches TRBD1 (6 bases). The read finishes 3 residues shy of the CDR3 end, and the germline J gene is used to complete it. Germline CDR1 and CDR2: SEHNR and FQNEAQ (reference sequence). Deletions cut 5 bases from V and 12 bases from J, with 14 bases between. The CDR3 has 13 residues.

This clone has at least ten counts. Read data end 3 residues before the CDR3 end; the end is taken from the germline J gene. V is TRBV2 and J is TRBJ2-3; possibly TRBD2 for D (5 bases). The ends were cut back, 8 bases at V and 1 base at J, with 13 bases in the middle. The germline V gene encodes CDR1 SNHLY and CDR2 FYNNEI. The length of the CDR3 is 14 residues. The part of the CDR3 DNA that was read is TGTGCCAGCGGATCGGCGAGGGGCACAGATACG. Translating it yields CASGSARGTDT. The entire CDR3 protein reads CASGSARGTDTQYF. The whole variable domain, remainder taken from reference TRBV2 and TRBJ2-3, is EPEVTQTPSHQVTQMGQEVILRCVPISNHLYFYWYRQILGQKVEFLVSFYNNEISEKSEIFDDQFSVERPDGSNFTLKIRSTKLEDSAMYFCASGSARGTDTQYFGPGTRLTVL.

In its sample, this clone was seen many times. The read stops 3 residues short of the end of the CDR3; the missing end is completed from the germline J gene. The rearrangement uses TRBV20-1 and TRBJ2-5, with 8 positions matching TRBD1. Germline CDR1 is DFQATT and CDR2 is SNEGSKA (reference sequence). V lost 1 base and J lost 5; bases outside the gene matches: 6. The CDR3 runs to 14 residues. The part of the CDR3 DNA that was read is TGCAGTGCTAGAGGGACAGGGCACTTGGAGACC. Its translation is CSARGTGHLET. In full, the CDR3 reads CSARGTGHLETQYF.

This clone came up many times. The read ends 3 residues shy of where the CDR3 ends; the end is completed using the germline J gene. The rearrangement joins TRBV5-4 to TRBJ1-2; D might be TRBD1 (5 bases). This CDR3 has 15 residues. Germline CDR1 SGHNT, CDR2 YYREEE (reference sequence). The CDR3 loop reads CASRTGGMSTDTYTF. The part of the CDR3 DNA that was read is TGTGCCAGCAGAACGGGGGGAATGAGCACAGATACC.

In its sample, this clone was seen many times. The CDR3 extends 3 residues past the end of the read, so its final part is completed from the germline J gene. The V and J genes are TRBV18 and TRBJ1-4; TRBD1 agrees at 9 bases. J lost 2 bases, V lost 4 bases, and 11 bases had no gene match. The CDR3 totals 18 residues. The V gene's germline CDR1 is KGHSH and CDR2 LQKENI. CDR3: CASSRHRTGAYTNEKLFF. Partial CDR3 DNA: TGTGCCAGCTCACGACACCGGACAGGGGCCTACACTAATGAAAAA.

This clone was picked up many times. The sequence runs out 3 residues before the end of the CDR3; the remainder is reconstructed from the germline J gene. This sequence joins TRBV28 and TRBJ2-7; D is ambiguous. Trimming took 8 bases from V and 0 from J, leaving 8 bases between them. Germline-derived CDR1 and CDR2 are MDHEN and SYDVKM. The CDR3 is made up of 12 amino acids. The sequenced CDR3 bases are TGTGCCAGCCCTCAGGCCTCCTACGAG. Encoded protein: CASPQASYE. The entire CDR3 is CASPQASYEQYF. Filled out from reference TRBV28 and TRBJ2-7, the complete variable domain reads DVKVTQSSRYLVKRTGEKVFLECVQDMDHENMFWYRQDPGLGLRLIYFSYDVKMKEKGDIPEGYSVSREKKERFSLILESASTNQTSMYLCASPQASYEQYFGPGTRLTVT.

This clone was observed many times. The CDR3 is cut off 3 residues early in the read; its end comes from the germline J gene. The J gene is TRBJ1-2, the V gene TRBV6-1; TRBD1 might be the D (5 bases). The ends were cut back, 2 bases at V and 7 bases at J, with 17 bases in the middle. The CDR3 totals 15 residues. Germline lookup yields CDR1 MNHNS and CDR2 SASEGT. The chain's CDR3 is CASSERLRTPIGYTF. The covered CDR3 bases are TGTGCCAGCAGTGAACGCCTCAGGACACCGATTGGC.

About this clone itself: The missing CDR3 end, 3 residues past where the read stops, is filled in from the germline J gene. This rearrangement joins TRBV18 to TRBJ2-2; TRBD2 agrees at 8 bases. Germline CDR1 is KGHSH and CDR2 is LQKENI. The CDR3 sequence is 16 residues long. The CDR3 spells CASSPLSGGYNSPLFF. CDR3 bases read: TGTGCCAGCTCACCATTGTCGGGGGGGTATAATTCACCG.

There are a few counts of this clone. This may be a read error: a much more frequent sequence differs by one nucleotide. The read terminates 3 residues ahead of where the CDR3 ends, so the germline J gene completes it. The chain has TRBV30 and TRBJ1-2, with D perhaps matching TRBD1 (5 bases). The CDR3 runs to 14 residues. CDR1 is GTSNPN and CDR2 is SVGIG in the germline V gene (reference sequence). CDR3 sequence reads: CAWGEGSPGETYTF. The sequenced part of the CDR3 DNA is TGTGCCTGGGGAGAGGGGTCTCCGGGAGAGACC.

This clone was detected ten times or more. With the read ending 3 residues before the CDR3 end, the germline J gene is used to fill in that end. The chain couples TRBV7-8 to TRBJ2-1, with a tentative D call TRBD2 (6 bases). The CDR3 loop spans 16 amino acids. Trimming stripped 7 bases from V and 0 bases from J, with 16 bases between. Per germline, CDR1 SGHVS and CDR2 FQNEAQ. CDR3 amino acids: CASTSYSGSSYNEQFF. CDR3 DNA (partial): TGTGCCAGCACCTCTTATAGCGGTAGCTCCTACAATGAG.

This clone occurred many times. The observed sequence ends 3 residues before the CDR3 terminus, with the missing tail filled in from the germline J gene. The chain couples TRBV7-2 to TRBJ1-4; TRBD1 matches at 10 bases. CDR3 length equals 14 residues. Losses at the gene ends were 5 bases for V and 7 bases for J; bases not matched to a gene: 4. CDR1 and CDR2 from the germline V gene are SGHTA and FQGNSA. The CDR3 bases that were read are TGTGCCAGCAGCCGGGACAGGGGTGTTGAAAAA. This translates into CASSRDRGVEK. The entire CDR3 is CASSRDRGVEKLFF.

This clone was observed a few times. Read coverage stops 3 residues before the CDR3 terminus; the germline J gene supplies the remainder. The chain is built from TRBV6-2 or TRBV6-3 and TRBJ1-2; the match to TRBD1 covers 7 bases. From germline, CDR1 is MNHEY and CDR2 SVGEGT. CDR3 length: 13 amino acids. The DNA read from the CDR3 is TGTGCCAGTATCGGCACAGGGGATGATGAC. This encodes CASIGTGDDD. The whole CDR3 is CASIGTGDDDYTF.

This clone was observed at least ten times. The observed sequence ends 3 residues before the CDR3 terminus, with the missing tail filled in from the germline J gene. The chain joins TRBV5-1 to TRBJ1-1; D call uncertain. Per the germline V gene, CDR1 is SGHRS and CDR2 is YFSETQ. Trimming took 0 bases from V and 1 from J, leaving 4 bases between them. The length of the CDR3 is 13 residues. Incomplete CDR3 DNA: TGCGCCAGCAGCTTGGGAGGGAACACTGAA. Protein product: CASSLGGNTE. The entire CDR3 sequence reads CASSLGGNTEAFF.

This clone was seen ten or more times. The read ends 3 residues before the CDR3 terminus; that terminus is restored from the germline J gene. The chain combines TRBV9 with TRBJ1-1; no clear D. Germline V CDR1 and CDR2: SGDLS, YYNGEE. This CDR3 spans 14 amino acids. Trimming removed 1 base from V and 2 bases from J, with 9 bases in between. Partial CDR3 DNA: TGTGCCAGCAGCGTACAAGCGATCAACACTGAA. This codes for CASSVQAINTE. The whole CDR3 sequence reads CASSVQAINTEAFF.

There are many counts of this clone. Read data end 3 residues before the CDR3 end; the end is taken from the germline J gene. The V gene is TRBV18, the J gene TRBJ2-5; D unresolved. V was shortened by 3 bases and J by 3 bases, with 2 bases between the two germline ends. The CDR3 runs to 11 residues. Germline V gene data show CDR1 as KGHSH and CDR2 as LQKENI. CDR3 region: CASSPKETQYF. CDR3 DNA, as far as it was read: TGTGCCAGCTCACCCAAAGAGACC.

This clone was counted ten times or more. The covered CDR3 bases are TGTGCCAGCAGCTCTAGCGGGGCCCGCCCAGATACG. Residues: CASSSSGARPDT. The entire CDR3 sequence reads CASSSSGARPDTQYF. The chain uses TRBV7-2 and TRBJ2-3; 9 nucleotides align to TRBD2. The read stops 3 residues short of the end of the CDR3; the missing end is completed from the germline J gene. The junction had 6 bases not matched to a gene; V was cut back by 4 bases and J by 4 bases. Germline V gives CDR1 SGHTA, CDR2 FQGNSA. CDR3 size: 15 residues.

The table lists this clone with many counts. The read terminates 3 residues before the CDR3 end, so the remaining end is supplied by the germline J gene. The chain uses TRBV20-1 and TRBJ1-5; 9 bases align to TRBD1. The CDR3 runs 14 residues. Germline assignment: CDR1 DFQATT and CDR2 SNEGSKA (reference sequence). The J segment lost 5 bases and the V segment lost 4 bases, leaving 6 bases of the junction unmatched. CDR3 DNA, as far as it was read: TGCAGTGCTACCCGAGGGACAGGGCATCAGCCC. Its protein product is CSATRGTGHQP. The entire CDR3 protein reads CSATRGTGHQPQHF.